The rows below give T cell receptor beta chains drawn from one sample of a study of blood T cell repertoires in COVID-19. TCRdb's copy holds only in-frame clones and misses some; the assay was immunoSEQ multiplex PCR. This table holds about 360,000 clones, roughly four fifths found once. The sequencing sample was made of peripheral blood. Receptors originate from a human donor with acute or convalescent COVID-19. The donor label of this sample is uncertain. The CDR3 runs from the conserved cysteine through the conserved F or W. The order of the fields is V gene, J gene, CDR3 protein.

v_call: TRBV30
j_call: TRBJ1-5
cdr3_aa: CAWSRDIVQPQHF

v_call: TRBV30
j_call: TRBJ1-1
cdr3_aa: CAWNQILNTEAFF

v_call: TRBV18
j_call: TRBJ2-1
cdr3_aa: CASSPANEQFF

v_call: TRBV24-1
j_call: TRBJ1-5
cdr3_aa: CATSDRTRDRGRSQPQHF

v_call: TRBV5-1
j_call: TRBJ2-7
cdr3_aa: CASSQGRGPREQYF

v_call: TRBV6-5
j_call: TRBJ1-1
cdr3_aa: CASSYSPGIMVEAFF

v_call: TRBV28
j_call: TRBJ1-2
cdr3_aa: CASRRQVHYGYTF

v_call: TRBV6-1
j_call: TRBJ1-1
cdr3_aa: CASSEGTATMNTEAFF

v_call: TRBV6-5
j_call: TRBJ1-2
cdr3_aa: CASSYSAGKGLGYTF

v_call: TRBV9
j_call: TRBJ1-4
cdr3_aa: CASSVGGGGHEKLFF

v_call: TRBV6-5
j_call: TRBJ2-6
cdr3_aa: CASRGQPGANVLTF

v_call: TRBV6-5
j_call: TRBJ1-5
cdr3_aa: CASSPSSQPQHF

v_call: TRBV13
j_call: TRBJ2-3
cdr3_aa: CASSPVAPDTQYF

v_call: TRBV6-4
j_call: TRBJ1-2
cdr3_aa: CASSDSPSRGYTF

v_call: TRBV6-5
j_call: TRBJ1-1
cdr3_aa: CASSSPQGSTEAFF

v_call: TRBV6-5
j_call: TRBJ2-1
cdr3_aa: CASRSGGSGNNEQFF

v_call: TRBV6-5
j_call: TRBJ2-5
cdr3_aa: CASRRTGAGETQYF

v_call: TRBV6-5
j_call: TRBJ2-7
cdr3_aa: CASERELYEQYF

v_call: TRBV5-1
j_call: TRBJ1-2
cdr3_aa: CASSFGVTEGVRNYGYTF

v_call: TRBV7-9
j_call: TRBJ2-7
cdr3_aa: CASSLEILRDRGIYEQYF

v_call: TRBV28
j_call: TRBJ1-3
cdr3_aa: CASSLSGFGNTIYF

v_call: TRBV10-1
j_call: TRBJ2-7
cdr3_aa: CASSDRVENEQYF

v_call: TRBV7-8
j_call: TRBJ1-6
cdr3_aa: CASSSDGTGNTLHF

v_call: TRBV19
j_call: TRBJ1-2
cdr3_aa: CASSLSGTGLGYGYTF

v_call: TRBV30
j_call: TRBJ2-7
cdr3_aa: CAWSGGADEQYF

v_call: TRBV25-1
j_call: TRBJ2-5
cdr3_aa: CASSDIAAQYF

v_call: TRBV7-8
j_call: TRBJ2-7
cdr3_aa: CASSLLPGQDLEQYF

v_call: TRBV4-1
j_call: TRBJ2-1
cdr3_aa: CASSLGVAGVLSYNEQFF

v_call: TRBV16
j_call: TRBJ2-7
cdr3_aa: CASSQSKTSGEGEQYF

v_call: TRBV3-1/TRBV3-2
j_call: TRBJ2-7
cdr3_aa: CASRWSGRAYEQYF

v_call: TRBV3-1/TRBV3-2
j_call: TRBJ2-1
cdr3_aa: CASSPSSGAYNEQFF

v_call: TRBV2
j_call: TRBJ2-1
cdr3_aa: CASWKGSGNEQFF

v_call: TRBV10-3
j_call: TRBJ1-4
cdr3_aa: CATGGQGGEKLFF

v_call: TRBV7-2
j_call: TRBJ1-4
cdr3_aa: CASSIQGQGEKLFF

v_call: TRBV29-1
j_call: TRBJ2-1
cdr3_aa: CSVAPHTSGVSEQFF

v_call: TRBV3-1/TRBV3-2
j_call: TRBJ2-3
cdr3_aa: CASSKHGAGTSGSTDTQYF

v_call: TRBV2
j_call: TRBJ2-1
cdr3_aa: CASSVAGGSYNEQFF

v_call: TRBV18
j_call: TRBJ1-4
cdr3_aa: CASSRGRGEKLFF

v_call: TRBV6-6
j_call: TRBJ2-3
cdr3_aa: CASSYARGGDTQYF

v_call: TRBV2
j_call: TRBJ1-5
cdr3_aa: CASRGDNSNQPQHF

v_call: TRBV19
j_call: TRBJ1-5
cdr3_aa: CASSIAGNQPQHF

v_call: TRBV7-2
j_call: TRBJ1-1
cdr3_aa: CASSRGRGLVNTEAFF

v_call: TRBV7-9
j_call: TRBJ2-4
cdr3_aa: CASSLGHAGLAKNIQYF

v_call: TRBV3-1/TRBV3-2
j_call: TRBJ1-5
cdr3_aa: CASSQDIRVSQPQHF

v_call: TRBV5-1
j_call: TRBJ1-6
cdr3_aa: CASSLGGSGSIGNSPLHF

v_call: TRBV18
j_call: TRBJ2-2
cdr3_aa: CASSPPRGLANGELFF

v_call: TRBV19
j_call: TRBJ1-6
cdr3_aa: CASRGTGNSPLHF

v_call: TRBV28
j_call: TRBJ1-5
cdr3_aa: CASSLLIQPQHF

v_call: TRBV5-1
j_call: TRBJ1-4
cdr3_aa: CASSSRQSANEKLFF

v_call: TRBV7-9
j_call: TRBJ1-1
cdr3_aa: CASSQRPAPEAFF

v_call: TRBV2
j_call: TRBJ1-2
cdr3_aa: CASSESFNYGYTF

v_call: TRBV6-5
j_call: TRBJ2-7
cdr3_aa: CASSKDRMVEQYF

v_call: TRBV7-9
j_call: TRBJ2-7
cdr3_aa: CASGTSGPWEQYF

v_call: TRBV30
j_call: TRBJ2-2
cdr3_aa: CAPAGSGELFF

v_call: TRBV24-1
j_call: TRBJ2-2
cdr3_aa: CATSDNLATGELFF

v_call: TRBV14
j_call: TRBJ2-1
cdr3_aa: CASSQYGQVEQFF

v_call: TRBV7-9
j_call: TRBJ1-2
cdr3_aa: CASSEDGVGDYGYTF

v_call: TRBV2
j_call: TRBJ1-6
cdr3_aa: CASSEALGAASYNSPLHF

v_call: TRBV27
j_call: TRBJ2-7
cdr3_aa: CASSLFRGYEQYF

v_call: TRBV9
j_call: TRBJ1-1
cdr3_aa: CASSAPGTLNTEAFF